This T cell receptor (beta chain) emerged from a study of OX40 agonist ivuxolimab in advanced cancers. The study's findings and limits: CD4+ and CD8+ blood T cells expanded clonally by week 6 at 0.1 to 3.0 mg/kg.

With autoimmune disease history or systemic immunosuppression, patients were excluded. The repertoire was sequenced with immunoSEQ multiplex PCR; TCRdb's copy has only in-frame clones and lacks some. Of roughly 53,000 clones listed, roughly 92% are singletons. Turning to this clone: Its antigen is as yet unknown.

V lost 0 bases and J lost 3; bases outside the gene matches: 14. Germline V lookup: CDR1 KGHSH, CDR2 LQKENI. The CDR3 is 18 amino acids. This TCR was recovered from an adult with an advanced solid tumor such as melanoma, head and neck, liver or kidney cancer. The J gene is TRBJ2-7, the V gene TRBV18, with TRBD1 matching 7 bases. The input for sequencing was CD4+ or CD8+ T cells sorted from blood, taken in a trial of the OX40 agonist ivuxolimab. Here the CDR3 DNA reads TGTGCCAGCTCACCACCTAAGGCCCCTCTAACAGGGGACTACGAGCAGTACTTC. Protein product: CASSPPKAPLTGDYEQYF.